The rows below give T cell receptor beta chains drawn from one sample of a study of shared clonotypes between healthy human individuals. Assay used: immunoSEQ multiplex PCR; TCRdb lists only in-frame clones, some missing. The sample has around 1.9 million clones; just over 90% are singletons. The specimen sequenced was naive CD8+ T cells from PBMCs. The source is a man younger than 30 in good health. Some clones in this sample may be carry-over from other donors' samples. Each CDR3 is given with its conserved first and last residue. Fields, in order: J gene, D gene, clone size, V gene, CDR3 DNA, CDR3 protein. The D gene is left open where the match is weak. Some rows have no size entry. The others give once, few or many, or a class for an expanded clone.

TRBJ2-1 . once TRBV2 TGTGCCAGCAGTGGGTCTAGTGGCTCCTACAATGAGCAGTTCTTC CASSGSSGSYNEQFF
TRBJ2-3 . . TRBV19 TGTGCCAGTAATTCATTTCGACCCACAGATACGCAGTATTTT CASNSFRPTDTQYF
TRBJ1-2 TRBD1 . TRBV15 TGTGCCACCAGCGGGACAGAGGGCTACACCTTC CATSGTEGYTF
TRBJ2-7 . . TRBV27 TGTGCCACAGGGGCAGGGGAAGCCTACGAGCAGTACTTC CATGAGEAYEQYF
TRBJ1-1 . . TRBV15 TGTGCCACCAGCAGAGATCGAATGGAGAACACTGAAGCTTTCTTT CATSRDRMENTEAFF
TRBJ1-2 . . TRBV5-6 TGTGCCAGCAGCTTGGTGAGATCGGACTATGGCTACACCTTC CASSLVRSDYGYTF
TRBJ2-5 . . TRBV27 TGTGCCAGCAGTCCATCAGCTGGGGACAATCAAGAGACCCAGTACTTC CASSPSAGDNQETQYF
TRBJ1-2 . . TRBV7-9 TGTGCCAGCACCGAGGGGGGGGCCTATCTTAACTATGGCTACACCTTC CASTEGGAYLNYGYTF
TRBJ2-1 . . TRBV11-2 TGTGCCAGCACCGCACGTAAAACTCCTTACAATGAGCAGTTCTTC CASTARKTPYNEQFF
TRBJ2-7 . . TRBV7-9 TGTGCCAGCAATTTGGGGGGTTACGAGCAGTACTTC CASNLGGYEQYF
TRBJ1-1 . . TRBV5-4 TGTGCCAGCAGCTTTGGGGAGGCTGAAGCTTTCTTT CASSFGEAEAFF
TRBJ2-3 . . TRBV29-1 TGCAGCGTTGGGGAAATGGGACGTGGCACAGATACGCAGTATTTT CSVGEMGRGTDTQYF
TRBJ2-1 . . TRBV5-1 TGCGCCAGCAGCTTAAGGGGCGAAAGCTCCTACAATGAGCAGTTCTTC CASSLRGESSYNEQFF
TRBJ2-3 . . TRBV4-2 TGTGCCAGCAGCCAAGATGTGAGGGTGTTCACAGATACGCAGTATTTT CASSQDVRVFTDTQYF
TRBJ2-7 . . TRBV7-2 TGTGCCAGCAGCTCCACAGGCAACGAGCAGTACTTC CASSSTGNEQYF
TRBJ1-1 . . TRBV5-4 TGTGCCAGCAGCTTTGGTTCGGGTGAAGCTTTCTTT CASSFGSGEAFF
TRBJ2-1 . . TRBV7-9 TGTGCCAGCAGCCCCGGAGACGAGTCGGGATCCTACAATGAGCAGTTCTTC CASSPGDESGSYNEQFF
TRBJ2-3 TRBD1 once TRBV11-2 TGTGCCAGCAGCTCTAGAACAGGGGGCCCCACAGATACGCAGTATTTT CASSSRTGGPTDTQYF
TRBJ2-5 . . TRBV2 TGTGCCAGCAGTGCGGTCTACCAAGAGACCCAGTACTTC CASSAVYQETQYF
TRBJ2-1 TRBD1 . TRBV5-4 TGTGCCAGCAGCTTCCCGGGACAGGGGGTGAATGAGCAGTTCTTC CASSFPGQGVNEQFF
TRBJ1-2 . . TRBV14 TGTGCCAGCAGCCAAGGTCGGAACCCTAACTATGGCTACACCTTC CASSQGRNPNYGYTF
TRBJ2-4 . . TRBV27 TGTGCCAGCAGTCCCCTAACTGAAGCCAAAAACATTCAGTACTTC CASSPLTEAKNIQYF
TRBJ1-2 . . TRBV29-1 TGCAGCGTGCGGTCAGGCTATGGCTACACCTTC CSVRSGYGYTF
TRBJ2-5 TRBD2 . TRBV11-2 TGTGCCAGCAGCTTAGGCCCAGCGGGAGTGGACCAAGAGACCCAGTACTTC CASSLGPAGVDQETQYF
TRBJ1-3 . . TRBV7-9 TGTGCCAGCAGCGTTCCATCTTCGGCTGGAAACACCATATATTTT CASSVPSSAGNTIYF
TRBJ1-3 . . TRBV4-1 TGCGCCAGCAGCCAAGCCACCCGGGGGCGAGGAAACACCATATATTTT CASSQATRGRGNTIYF
TRBJ2-3 . once TRBV29-1 TGCAGCGTTGAAATGGGTGTCACAGATACGCAGTATTTT CSVEMGVTDTQYF
TRBJ2-7 . . TRBV28 TGTGCCAGCAGTTTGTCCCTGGAGAACTACGAGCAGTACTTC CASSLSLENYEQYF
TRBJ2-7 TRBD2 . TRBV4-1 TGCGCCAGCAGCCCGGGACTAGCTTACGAGCAGTACTTC CASSPGLAYEQYF
TRBJ1-5 . . TRBV30 TGTGCCTGGACAGGGAGTCAGGCCCAGCATTTT CAWTGSQAQHF
TRBJ2-5 TRBD2 . TRBV6-1 TGTGCCAGCAGTGAAGAACCTAGCGGGAGGCAAGAGACCCAGTACTTC CASSEEPSGRQETQYF
TRBJ2-3 . . TRBV29-1 TGCAGCACCGCGGGGGACAGGAGTTCAGATACGCAGTATTTT CSTAGDRSSDTQYF
TRBJ2-5 . . TRBV7-2 TGTGCCAGCAGCTCAGGGGAGACCCAGTACTTC CASSSGETQYF
TRBJ2-2 TRBD2 . TRBV10-3 TGTGCCATCAGTGACCAAAGGGGCGCTAGCGGGACTAGACACACCGGGGAGCTGTTTTTT CAISDQRGASGTRHTGELFF
TRBJ2-3 TRBD2 . TRBV7-6 TGTGCCAGCAGCTTAGCGGGGGCAAGCGGGAGGGTCGTAGATACGCAGTATTTT CASSLAGASGRVVDTQYF
TRBJ2-1 . . TRBV6-1 TGTGCCAGCAGTGACCCTGGACAGGGCGGGGGTTTGAATGAGCAGTTCTTC CASSDPGQGGGLNEQFF
TRBJ2-7 . once TRBV4-2 TGTGCCAGCAGCCAAGGATCTGAGGCCTACGAGCAGTACTTC CASSQGSEAYEQYF
TRBJ1-1 . . TRBV5-6 TGTGCCAGCGGCGGGACGATGAACACTGAAGCTTTCTTT CASGGTMNTEAFF
TRBJ1-2 TRBD1 . TRBV27 TGTGCCAGCAGTCCACAGGGGAACCACTATGGCTACACCTTC CASSPQGNHYGYTF
TRBJ2-3 . once TRBV6-6 TGTGCCAGCAGTTGGAGGGCGCTGGATACGCAGTATTTT CASSWRALDTQYF